Listed here are 27 T cell receptor beta chains from one sample, sequenced in a study of tumor-infiltrating lymphocytes in primary liver carcinoma. Investigators took RNA and DNA out together from about 19-30 mg of unsorted bulk tissue. Synthesis of TCR beta cDNA was carried out from around 540 ng total RNA with a constant-region primer. A slightly modified ARM-PCR protocol with three nested multiplex PCR rounds produced these TCR beta libraries. The opening two PCR rounds, ten to eleven cycles each, paired TRBV1-TRBV30 forward primers with a C-beta reverse primer. TCRdb reprocessed the multiplex PCR reads with MiXCR, giving one entry per CDR3 protein. This table holds about 100,000 distinct CDR3 sequences, around 70% found once. The sequenced material came from tumor-adjacent normal liver tissue. These receptors all stem from a man in his forties with primary liver carcinoma and hepatitis B virus infection.

The V and J genes are TRBV11-2 and TRBJ2-1, with D tentatively TRBD1 (6 bases). V dropped 1 base and J dropped 13 bases, with 26 bases sitting between them. The germline gives CDR1 SGHAT, CDR2 FQNNGV. The CDR3 totals 17 residues. This chain's CDR3 is CASSLVSGGSRRETQFF. In nucleotides, the CDR3 is TGTGCCAGCAGCTTAGTTAGTGGGGGCAGTCGGCGAGAGACCCAGTTCTTC. The full variable domain, its missing parts supplied by reference TRBV11-2 and TRBJ2-1, is EAGVAQSPRYKIIEKRQSVAFWCNPISGHATLYWYQQILGQGPKLLIQFQNNGVVDDSQLPKDRFSAERLKGVDSTLKIQPAKLEDSAVYLCASSLVSGGSRRETQFFGPGTRLTVL.

The chain is built from TRBV11-2 and TRBJ2-1; TRBD2 aligns across 12 bases. Germline loops: CDR1 SGHAT, CDR2 FQNNGV. The V segment lost 7 bases and the J segment 13 bases; nucleotides outside the gene matches: 14. The CDR3 spans 15 residues. Here the CDR3 reads CASTSRLAGVEEQFF. The CDR3 DNA reads as TGTGCCAGCACCTCGCGACTAGCGGGAGTGGAAGAACAGTTCTTC.

Details on this clonotype: A single base separates this from a much larger clone, so it may be a read error. DNA of the CDR3: TGCAGCATTGTCCCCCCCTACGGGACCCAGTACTTC. As protein: CSIVPPYGTQYF. The J gene is TRBJ2-5, the V gene TRBV29-1; D is unresolved. V dropped 8 bases and J dropped 7 bases, with 17 bases sitting between them. Germline V lookup: CDR1 SQVTM, CDR2 ANQGSEA. This CDR3 region has 12 residues.

A remark on this clonotype: Because the CDR3 is missing its conserved closing phenylalanine or tryptophan, this is likely a read error. The DNA is left out, because the CDR3 cannot be placed on it with certainty; the CDR3 is given as TCRdb lists it. The chain joins TRBV28 to TRBJ2-4. Counting both end residues, the CDR3 totals 13 amino acids. From germline, CDR1 is MDHEN and CDR2 SYDVKM. The CDR3 spells CATFTTNKNIQYY.

As regards this clonotype: A much larger clone is a single base away; this may be a read error. This chain joins TRBV12-3 or TRBV12-4 and TRBJ2-7; the D gene is possibly TRBD1 (5 bases). The CDR3 contains 11 residues. CDR3 sequence: CVSSSRGGQSF. The CDR3 nucleotides are TGTGTCAGCAGCTCCCGAGGTGGACAATCCTTC.

By proportion, this clonotype is medium-sized (0.01 to 0.1%). V and J are TRBV14 and TRBJ2-7; D not certain. With 0 bases removed from V and 0 bases from J, the gap between germline ends came to 3 bases. CDR3 length equals 13 residues. CDR1 is SGHDN and CDR2 is FVKESK in the germline V gene. The CDR3 region is CASSQDSSYEQYF. CDR3 nucleotides: TGTGCCAGCAGCCAAGACAGCTCCTACGAGCAGTACTTC.

About this clonotype itself: It may be a read error: a sequence one base away is much more abundant. V usage is TRBV28 and J usage is TRBJ2-1; 7 positions agree with TRBD1. The CDR3 length is 12 residues. CDR1 and CDR2 (germline): MDHEN, SYDVKM. V lost 5 bases and J lost 12; bases outside the gene matches: 7. The CDR3 sequence: CASSPTGVRQFF. Here the CDR3 DNA reads TGTGCCAGCAGTCCTACAGGGGTAAGGCAGTTCTTC.

This clonotype was detected a few times. V and J are TRBV28 and TRBJ1-6; 9 bases are a match to TRBD1. Germline V CDR1 and CDR2: MDHEN, SYDVKM. The CDR3 is made up of 14 amino acids. V lost 3 bases, J lost 10 bases, and 4 bases stayed unmatched. Here the CDR3 DNA reads TGTGCCAGCAGTTTGGGGGACAGGGTCTCACCCCTCCACTTT. Translating it yields CASSLGDRVSPLHF.

This clonotype appeared many times. The chain carries TRBV6-2 or TRBV6-3 and TRBJ2-1, with 9 bases lining up with TRBD2. Trimming removed 6 bases from V and 3 bases from J; junction bases left unmatched: 3. The CDR3 covers 14 residues. Per the germline V gene, CDR1 is MNHEY and CDR2 is SVGEGT. In DNA form, the CDR3 reads TGTGCCAGCAGCCGTAGCGGGAGCTACAATGAGCAGTTCTTC. Translation: CASSRSGSYNEQFF.

This clonotype has just a few counts. With a much larger clone just one base away, this may be a read error. This chain uses TRBV29-1 with TRBJ2-5, with a tentative D call TRBD2 (5 bases). The V end was cut by 7 bases, the J end by 6 bases, with 15 bases between. The CDR3 extends over 12 amino acids. CDR1 is SQVTM and CDR2 is ANQGSEA in the germline V gene. This chain's CDR3 is CSGSMREQTQYF. The CDR3 coding sequence is TGCAGCGGATCCATGAGGGAACAGACCCAGTACTTC.

Regarding this clonotype: One end of the junction does not line up with germline, which may come from a read error. The CDR3: CASSGVQGQTGNEQLF. The CDR3 DNA follows: TGTGCCAGCAGTGGAGTCCAGGGACAGACGGGCAATGAGCAGTTGTTC. The chain uses TRBV6-1 and TRBJ2-1, with 7 bases fitting TRBD1. CDR1 MNHNS and CDR2 SASEGT come from the germline V gene. This CDR3 comprises 16 residues.

Remarks on this clonotype: A much larger clone lies a single base off, so this may be a read error. The chain carries TRBV7-8 and TRBJ2-7; 9 bases agree with TRBD2. CDR1 is SGHVS and CDR2 is FQNEAQ in the germline V gene. This CDR3 has 17 amino acids. The CDR3 nucleotides read TGTGTCAGCAGCTTGGGGCCGAGGCGGGAGGGTCCCTACGAGCAGTACTTC. This sequence encodes CVSSLGPRREGPYEQYF. Together with reference TRBV7-8 and TRBJ2-7, the CDR3 gives the full variable domain: GAGVSQSPRYKVAKRGQDVALRCDPISGHVSLFWYQQALGQGPEFLTYFQNEAQLDKSGLPSDRFFAERPEGSVSTLKIQRTQQEDSAVYLCVSSLGPRREGPYEQYFGPGTRLTVT.

This clonotype was detected only a few times. The V and J genes are TRBV4-2 and TRBJ2-3; D may match TRBD1 or TRBD2 (5 bases each). The CDR3 has 20 residues. The germline V gene has CDR1 LGHNA and CDR2 YNFKEQ. V gave up 5 bases and J gave up 1 base, with 28 bases separating them. CDR3 amino acids: CASSTGYPRTPRDRTDTQYF. The CDR3 region has the DNA TGTGCCAGCAGCACCGGATACCCGAGGACCCCCCGGGACCGCACAGATACGCAGTATTTT.

In regard to this clonotype: Here the CDR3 omits its conserved ending phenylalanine or tryptophan, so a read error is the likely source. J is TRBJ2-2 and V is TRBV6-1; unclear D gene. This CDR3 contains 13 residues. The V and J ends lost 4 bases and 3 bases respectively, with 6 bases between them. Germline V gene data show CDR1 as MNHNS and CDR2 as SASEGT. The CDR3 DNA follows: TGTGCCAGCAGTGCCGACTACACCGGGGAGCTGTTTATT. This gives the protein CASSADYTGELFI.

This clonotype was found many times. CDR3 amino acids: CAISARDSGDTQYF. The CDR3 DNA reads TGTGCCATCAGTGCCCGGGACTCGGGAGATACGCAGTATTTT. The genes are TRBV10-3 and TRBJ2-3; TRBD2 might be the D (6 bases). The CDR3 is made up of 14 amino acids. Trimming removed 4 bases from V and 5 bases from J, with 13 bases in between. Germline V gives CDR1 ENHRY, CDR2 SYGVKD.

About this clonotype: A junction boundary mismatches the germline segment, possibly from a read error. V gene TRBV28 combines with J gene TRBJ2-4; a weak D match, TRBD1 (6 bases). The germline CDR1 and CDR2 sequences are MDHEN and SYDVKM. This CDR3 comprises 13 residues. CDR3: CASSSATGDIKYF. As DNA, the CDR3 is TGTGCCAGCAGCTCGGCGACCGGGGACATTAAGTACTTC.

As concerns this clonotype: Since the CDR3 does not end with the conserved phenylalanine or tryptophan, this likely comes from a read error. This sequence joins TRBV29-1 and TRBJ2-6, with a tentative D call TRBD1 (6 bases). The CDR3 covers 15 residues. CDR1 SQVTM and CDR2 ANQGSEA come from the germline V gene. CDR3 sequence reads: CSVPGHSSGANVLTI. The CDR3 nucleotides are TGCAGTGTCCCGGGACACTCCTCTGGGGCCAACGTCCTGACTATC.

This clonotype was detected ten times or more. The chain couples TRBV6-5 to TRBJ2-3, with TRBD2 matching 7 bases. Trimming removed 6 bases from V and 3 bases from J; junction bases left unmatched: 9. This CDR3 has 15 amino acids. Germline V gene lookup returns CDR1 MNHEY and CDR2 SVGAGI. The CDR3 nucleotides read TGTGCCAGCAGGGGGCTAGCGGAGGGGACAGATACGCAGTATTTT. Amino acids: CASRGLAEGTDTQYF.

A word on this clonotype: The junction departs from germline at one end; a sequencing error may be responsible. The J gene is TRBJ1-1, the V gene TRBV4-1; D gene uncertain. Germline V CDR1 and CDR2: MGHRA, YSYEKL. The CDR3 contains 15 residues. CDR3 nucleotides: TGCGCCAGTAGCCAAGCGGAGACCATGAACACTGAAGCTTTCTTT. It yields the protein CASSQAETMNTEAFF.

With respect to this clonotype: It may be a read error: a sequence one base away is much more abundant. The gene calls are TRBV12-3 or TRBV12-4 and TRBJ2-7; weak D call: TRBD2 (5 bases). The CDR3 totals 13 residues. The CDR3 reads CASSFRSDYERYF. The CDR3 nucleotides read TGTGCCAGCAGTTTCCGTTCCGACTACGAGCGGTACTTC.

Regarding this clonotype: The germline gene is not matched at one end of the junction; a read error may be the cause. This chain's CDR3 is CATNDNRVTQYF. CDR3 DNA sequence: TGTGCCACCAATGATAACAGGGTAACCCAGTACTTC. The genes are TRBV24-1 and TRBJ2-5, with a weak D call TRBD1 (6 bases). Germline V gene data show CDR1 as KGHDR and CDR2 as SFDVKD. The CDR3 length is 12 residues.

This sequence joins TRBV11-2 and TRBJ2-5; D tentatively reads TRBD1 or TRBD2 (7 bases each). The CDR3 runs 15 residues. The V end lost 7 bases, the J end lost 9 bases, and 24 bases lay between the germline ends. CDR1 and CDR2 from the germline V gene are SGHAT and FQNNGV. Here the CDR3 reads CASTRRPGGEEAQYF. The CDR3 DNA sequence: TGTGCCAGCACTCGAAGGCCAGGGGGGGAGGAGGCCCAGTACTTC.

This chain joins TRBV7-8 and TRBJ2-7; 10 bases align to TRBD1. Germline V gene data show CDR1 as SGHVS and CDR2 as FQNEAQ. This CDR3 has 15 residues. J gave up 9 bases and V 5 bases, and 13 bases lay outside the gene matches. CDR3: CASSLGTGVFSVQYF. The CDR3 DNA reads as TGTGCCAGCAGCCTCGGGACAGGGGTTTTCTCCGTGCAGTACTTC.

Comment on this clonotype: The junction shows a germline mismatch at one end, possibly a read error. The V and J genes are TRBV11-2 and TRBJ2-7, with 7 nucleotides matching TRBD2. The germline gives CDR1 SGHAT, CDR2 FQNNGV. CDR3 length: 13 residues. In DNA, the CDR3 is TGTGTCAGCAGTAGGGAGGGCCCCTACGAGCAGTACTTC. This gives the protein CVSSREGPYEQYF.

A remark on this clonotype: A junction end diverges from the germline sequence, so it may reflect a read error. This chain uses TRBV11-2 with TRBJ1-1; no definite D call. This CDR3 has 14 amino acids. Germline-derived CDR1 and CDR2 are SGHAT and FQNNGV. The CDR3 loop reads CVSSPAQEAGEAFF. The CDR3 DNA follows: TGTGTCAGCAGCCCCGCCCAGGAGGCTGGGGAAGCTTTCTTT.

A remark on this clonotype: One end of the junction fails to match germline, which may point to a read error. V is TRBV6-1 and J is TRBJ1-6; D not resolved. The germline CDR1 and CDR2 sequences are MNHNS and SASEGT. This CDR3 spans 13 amino acids. The CDR3: CASRETYNSPLHF. DNA of the CDR3: TGTGCCAGCAGGGAGACCTATAATTCACCCCTTCACTTT.

This clonotype came up many times. The chain joins TRBV30 to TRBJ2-6, with 7 bases lining up with TRBD1. Germline CDR1 reads GTSNPN; CDR2 reads SVGIG (reference sequence). Trimming at V came to 0 bases and at J to 5 bases, leaving 7 bases not matched to a gene. The CDR3 sequence is 16 residues long. The CDR3 region is CAWSVDRAPRANVLTF. CDR3 in DNA: TGTGCCTGGAGTGTAGACAGGGCCCCTAGGGCCAACGTCCTGACTTTC.